Sequencing of this T cell receptor (beta chain) was carried out in a study of shared clonotypes between healthy human individuals. About the research overall: With ages of 18 to 49, the donors were a couple of women and three men. CD8 memory received one plate per donor, CD8 naive two, CD4 memory three and CD4 naive three.

Deep level was the assay's run setting. The authors split each subset's genomic DNA evenly across several immunoSEQ plates. TCRdb keeps only in-frame clones here, not all; method: immunoSEQ multiplex PCR. This sample has under 1 million clones, with nearly 95% found just once. The CDR3 loop spans 14 amino acids. V trimming: 5 bases; J trimming: 7 bases; junction bases outside the gene matches: 4. Germline lookup yields CDR1 SEHNR and CDR2 FQNEAQ (reference sequence). Naive CD8 cells lacked CD45RO, underwent positive selection for CCR7 and left out terminally differentiated effector memory CD45RA+ cells.

This TCR was sampled from a man aged 25-45 years in good health. J is TRBJ1-4 and V is TRBV7-9; 10 bases align to TRBD1. The sequenced material came from naive CD8+ T cells sorted from blood. Written as DNA, the CDR3 is TGTGCCAGCAGCAATCGACAGGGGGCTGAAAAACTGTTTTTT. Translated: CASSNRQGAEKLFF.